Listed below are T cell receptor beta chains from one sample, sequenced in a study of cytomegalovirus exposure and HLA in healthy donors. The data were produced by immunoSEQ multiplex PCR, yet TCRdb's version contains in-frame clones alone and is incomplete. The sample has roughly 100,000 clones; about 15% are singletons. The specimen sequenced was PBMCs. These receptors came from a female donor in good health and CMV-seronegative. Both conserved end residues are part of each CDR3. The order of the fields is clone size, CDR3 length, J gene, V gene, CDR3 protein. Some rows mark clone size as missing; the rest say once, few, many or name a class of expanded clone.

. | 18 | TRBJ2-6 | TRBV14 | CASSPVGHSFSGANVLTF
. | 13 | TRBJ1-3 | TRBV29-1 | CSVVEGSGNTIYF
. | 19 | TRBJ2-4 | TRBV2 | CASSELAGGGSMSKNIQYF
few | 14 | TRBJ1-6 | TRBV7-3 | CASSFGTDNSPLHF
few | 16 | TRBJ2-5 | TRBV9 | CASSPWGGHNQETQYF
once | 17 | TRBJ1-2 | TRBV4-1 | CASSQLTGLPENYGYTF
. | 16 | TRBJ1-2 | TRBV6-1 | CASSVSSGVANYGYTF
. | 15 | TRBJ1-1 | TRBV5-1 | CASRARTGIGPEAFF
few | 14 | TRBJ2-3 | TRBV5-6 | CASSRDRSTDTQYF
few | 14 | TRBJ1-2 | TRBV7-2 | CASSLSSRGLGYTF
. | 16 | TRBJ2-7 | TRBV5-1 | CASSWGRGGLSYEQYF
few | 14 | TRBJ1-1 | TRBV7-3 | CASSLAGPNTEAFF
. | 19 | TRBJ1-3 | TRBV10-3 | CAISEIPGQVGTSGNTIYF
. | 13 | TRBJ2-3 | TRBV27 | CASSRQNTDTQYF
many | 13 | TRBJ1-5 | TRBV30 | CAWSGQGNQPQHF
. | 14 | TRBJ1-4 | TRBV5-6 | CASSRQGADEKLFF
few | 13 | TRBJ2-5 | TRBV30 | CAWTSGRTETQYF
few | 20 | TRBJ1-5 | TRBV14 | CASSQVKFRTGNLGNQPQHF
few | 13 | TRBJ1-1 | TRBV6-5 | CASRRALNTEAFF
few | 13 | TRBJ2-5 | TRBV28 | CASGLALQETQYF
few | 14 | TRBJ1-3 | TRBV19 | CASSRTGEEDTIYF
. | 17 | TRBJ1-2 | TRBV5-8 | CASRRRDRAIQSYGYTF